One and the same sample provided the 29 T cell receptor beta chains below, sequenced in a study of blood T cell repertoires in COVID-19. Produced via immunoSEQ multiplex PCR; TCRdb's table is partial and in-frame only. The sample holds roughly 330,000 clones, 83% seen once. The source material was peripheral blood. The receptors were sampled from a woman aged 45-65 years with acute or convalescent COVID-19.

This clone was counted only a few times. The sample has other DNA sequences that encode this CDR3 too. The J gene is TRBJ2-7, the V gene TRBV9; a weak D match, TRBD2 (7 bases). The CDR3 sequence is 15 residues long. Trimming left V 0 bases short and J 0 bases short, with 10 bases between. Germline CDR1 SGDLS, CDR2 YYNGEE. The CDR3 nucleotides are TGTGCCAGCAGCGTAGGCGGGGGCCTCTCCTACGAGCAGTACTTC. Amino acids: CASSVGGGLSYEQYF.

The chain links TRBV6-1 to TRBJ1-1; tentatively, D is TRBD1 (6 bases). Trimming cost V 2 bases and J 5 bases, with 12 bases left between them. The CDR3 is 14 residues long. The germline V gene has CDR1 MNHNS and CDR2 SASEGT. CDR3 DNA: TGTGCCAGCAGTGAATGGGGGCTGGGGACTGAAGCTTTCTTT. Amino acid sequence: CASSEWGLGTEAFF.

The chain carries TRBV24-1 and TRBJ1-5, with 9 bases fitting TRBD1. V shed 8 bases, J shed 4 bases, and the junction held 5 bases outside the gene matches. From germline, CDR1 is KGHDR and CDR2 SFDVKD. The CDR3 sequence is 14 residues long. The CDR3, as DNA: TGTGCCACCACCGGACAGGGGCTAAATCAGCCCCAGCATTTT. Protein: CATTGQGLNQPQHF.

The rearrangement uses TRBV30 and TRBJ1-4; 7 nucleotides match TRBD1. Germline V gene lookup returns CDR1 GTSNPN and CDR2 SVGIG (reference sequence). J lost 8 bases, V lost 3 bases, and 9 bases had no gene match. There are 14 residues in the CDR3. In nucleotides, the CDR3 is TGTGCCTGGAGCCAGACAGGGAGAGAGGAAAAACTGTTTTTT. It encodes CAWSQTGREEKLFF.

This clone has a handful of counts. As DNA, the CDR3 is TGTGCCAGCAGCTTAGAGGCAGGGGGACTCCAAGAGACCCAGTACTTC. Protein sequence: CASSLEAGGLQETQYF. The chain is built from TRBV7-8 and TRBJ2-5; TRBD1 might be the D (7 bases). Trimming took 1 base from V and 1 from J, leaving 13 bases between them. Germline-derived CDR1 and CDR2 are SGHVS and FQNEAQ. The CDR3 is 16 residues long.

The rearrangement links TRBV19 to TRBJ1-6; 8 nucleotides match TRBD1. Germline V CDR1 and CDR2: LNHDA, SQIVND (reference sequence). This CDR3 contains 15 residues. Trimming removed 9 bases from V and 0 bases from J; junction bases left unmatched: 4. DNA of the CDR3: TGTGCCAGCAACAGGGGGAGCTCCTATAATTCACCCCTCCACTTT. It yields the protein CASNRGSSYNSPLHF.

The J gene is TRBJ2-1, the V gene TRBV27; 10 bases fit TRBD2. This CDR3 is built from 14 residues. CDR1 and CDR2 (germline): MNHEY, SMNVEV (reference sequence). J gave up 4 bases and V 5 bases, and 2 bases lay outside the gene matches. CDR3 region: CASSAGLAYNEQFF. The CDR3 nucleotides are TGTGCCAGCAGTGCGGGACTAGCGTACAATGAGCAGTTCTTC.

The CDR3 region has the DNA TGTGCCAGTAGTATGGGACAGTCAACAACTAATGAAAAACTGTTTTTT. This translates into CASSMGQSTTNEKLFF. The V call is TRBV19, the J call TRBJ1-4; 7 bases agree with TRBD1. Germline V lookup: CDR1 LNHDA, CDR2 SQIVND (reference sequence). This CDR3 has 16 amino acids. The junction had 4 bases not matched to a gene; V was cut back by 3 bases and J by 0 bases.

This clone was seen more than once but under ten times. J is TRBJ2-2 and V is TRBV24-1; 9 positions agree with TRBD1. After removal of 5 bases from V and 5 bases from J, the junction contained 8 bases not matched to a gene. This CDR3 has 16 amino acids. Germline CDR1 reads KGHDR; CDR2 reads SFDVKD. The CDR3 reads CATSGQQGARTGELFF. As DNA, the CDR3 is TGTGCCACCAGTGGGCAACAGGGGGCGCGGACCGGGGAGCTGTTTTTT.

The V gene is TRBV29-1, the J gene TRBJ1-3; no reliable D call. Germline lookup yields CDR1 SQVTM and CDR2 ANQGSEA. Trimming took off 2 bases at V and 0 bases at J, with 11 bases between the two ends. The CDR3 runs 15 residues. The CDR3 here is CSVEIPVVSGNTIYF. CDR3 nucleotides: TGCAGCGTTGAAATCCCGGTAGTCTCTGGAAACACCATATATTTT.

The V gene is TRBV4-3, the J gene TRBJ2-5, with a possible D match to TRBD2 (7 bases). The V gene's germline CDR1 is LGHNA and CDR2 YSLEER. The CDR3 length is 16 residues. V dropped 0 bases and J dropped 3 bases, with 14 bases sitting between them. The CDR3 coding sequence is TGCGCCAGCAGCCAAGAGGCGGGGGCAGGGGAAGAGACCCAGTACTTC. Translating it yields CASSQEAGAGEETQYF.

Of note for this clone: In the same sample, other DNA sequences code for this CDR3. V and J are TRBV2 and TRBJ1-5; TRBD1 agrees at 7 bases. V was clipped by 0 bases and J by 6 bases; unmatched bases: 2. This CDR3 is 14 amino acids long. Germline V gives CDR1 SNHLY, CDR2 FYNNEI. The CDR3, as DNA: TGTGCCAGCAGTGAAGCACAGGGGTCTCAGCCCCAGCATTTT. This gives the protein CASSEAQGSQPQHF.

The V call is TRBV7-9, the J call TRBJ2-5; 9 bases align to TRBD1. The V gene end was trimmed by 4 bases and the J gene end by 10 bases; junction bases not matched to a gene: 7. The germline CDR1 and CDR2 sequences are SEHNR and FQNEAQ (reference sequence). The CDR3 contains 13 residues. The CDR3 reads CASSSGTGKGQYF. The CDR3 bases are TGTGCCAGCAGCTCCGGGACAGGGAAGGGCCAGTACTTC. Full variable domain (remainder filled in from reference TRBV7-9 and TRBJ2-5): DTGVSQNPRHKITKRGQNVTFRCDPISEHNRLYWYRQTLGQGPEFLTYFQNEAQLEKSRLLSDRFSAERPKGSFSTLEIQRTEQGDSAMYLCASSSGTGKGQYFGPGTRLLVL.

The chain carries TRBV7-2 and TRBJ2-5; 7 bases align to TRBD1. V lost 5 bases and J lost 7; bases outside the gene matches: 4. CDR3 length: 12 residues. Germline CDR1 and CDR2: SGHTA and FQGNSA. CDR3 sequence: CASSRDRGTQYF. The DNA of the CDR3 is TGTGCCAGCAGCCGGGACAGAGGGACCCAGTACTTC. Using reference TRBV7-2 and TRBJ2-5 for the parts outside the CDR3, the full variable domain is GAGVSQSPSNKVTEKGKDVELRCDPISGHTALYWYRQSLGQGLEFLIYFQGNSAPDKSGLPSDRFSAERTGGSVSTLTIQRTQQEDSAVYLCASSRDRGTQYFGPGTRLLVL.

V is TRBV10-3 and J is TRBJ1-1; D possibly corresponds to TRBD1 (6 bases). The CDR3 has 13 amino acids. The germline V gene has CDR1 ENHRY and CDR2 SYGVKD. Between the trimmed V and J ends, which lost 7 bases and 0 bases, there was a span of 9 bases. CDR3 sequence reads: CAINTGLNTEAFF. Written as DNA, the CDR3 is TGTGCCATCAACACAGGGTTGAACACTGAAGCTTTCTTT.

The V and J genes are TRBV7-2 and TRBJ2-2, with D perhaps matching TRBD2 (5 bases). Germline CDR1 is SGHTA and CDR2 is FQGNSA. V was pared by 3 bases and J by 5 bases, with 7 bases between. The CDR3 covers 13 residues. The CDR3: CASSLRRTGELFF. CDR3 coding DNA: TGTGCCAGCAGCTTGAGGAGGACCGGGGAGCTGTTTTTT.

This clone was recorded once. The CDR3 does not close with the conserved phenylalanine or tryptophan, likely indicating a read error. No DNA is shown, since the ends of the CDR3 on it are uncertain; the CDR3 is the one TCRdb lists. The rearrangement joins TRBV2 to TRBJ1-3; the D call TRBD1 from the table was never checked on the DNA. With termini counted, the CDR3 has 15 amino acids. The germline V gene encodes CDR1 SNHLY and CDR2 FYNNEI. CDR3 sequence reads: CASSEALGGAGTAPS.

The CDR3 DNA reads TGTGCCAGCAGTAGGACAGAGCGCACTGAAGCTTTCTTT. Protein: CASSRTERTEAFF. The chain couples TRBV6-5 to TRBJ1-1; possible D gene TRBD1, 6 bases. This CDR3 contains 13 residues. V dropped 5 bases and J dropped 4 bases, with 11 bases sitting between them. CDR1 and CDR2 from the germline V gene are MNHEY and SVGAGI.

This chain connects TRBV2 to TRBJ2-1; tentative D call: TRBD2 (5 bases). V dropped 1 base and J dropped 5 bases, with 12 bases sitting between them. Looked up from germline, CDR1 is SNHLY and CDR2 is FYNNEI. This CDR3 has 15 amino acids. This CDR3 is CASSEDRAVNNEQFF. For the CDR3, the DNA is TGTGCCAGCAGTGAAGACAGAGCGGTGAACAATGAGCAGTTCTTC.

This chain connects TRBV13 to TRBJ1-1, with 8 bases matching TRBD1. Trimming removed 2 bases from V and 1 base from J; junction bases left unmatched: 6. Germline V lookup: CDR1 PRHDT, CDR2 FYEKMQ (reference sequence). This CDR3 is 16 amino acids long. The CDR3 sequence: CASSLLPGTGNTEAFF. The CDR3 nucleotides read TGTGCCAGCAGCTTACTTCCCGGGACAGGGAACACTGAAGCTTTCTTT.

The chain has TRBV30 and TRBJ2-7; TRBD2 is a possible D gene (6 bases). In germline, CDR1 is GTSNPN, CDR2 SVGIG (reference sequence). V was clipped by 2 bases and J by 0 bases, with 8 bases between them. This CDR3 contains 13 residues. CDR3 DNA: TGTGCCTGGAGTCCCGGGAGCTCCTACGAGCAGTACTTC. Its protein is CAWSPGSSYEQYF. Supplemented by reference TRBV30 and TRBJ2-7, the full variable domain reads SQTIHQWPATLVQPVGSPLSLECTVEGTSNPNLYWYRQAAGRGLQLLFYSVGIGQISSEVPQNLSASRPQDRQFILSSKKLLLSDSGFYLCAWSPGSSYEQYFGPGTRLTVT.

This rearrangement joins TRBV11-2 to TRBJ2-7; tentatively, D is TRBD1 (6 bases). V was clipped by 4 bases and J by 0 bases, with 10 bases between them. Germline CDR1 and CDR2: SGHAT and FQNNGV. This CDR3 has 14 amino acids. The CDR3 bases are TGTGCCAGCAGCTGGGGACAAGTCTCCTACGAGCAGTACTTC. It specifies CASSWGQVSYEQYF.

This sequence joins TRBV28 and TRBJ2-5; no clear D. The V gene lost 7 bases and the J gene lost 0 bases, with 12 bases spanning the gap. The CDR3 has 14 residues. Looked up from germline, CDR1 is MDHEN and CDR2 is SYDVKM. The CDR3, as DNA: TGTGCCAGCACCCTAGACGGAGACCAAGAGACCCAGTACTTC. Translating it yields CASTLDGDQETQYF.

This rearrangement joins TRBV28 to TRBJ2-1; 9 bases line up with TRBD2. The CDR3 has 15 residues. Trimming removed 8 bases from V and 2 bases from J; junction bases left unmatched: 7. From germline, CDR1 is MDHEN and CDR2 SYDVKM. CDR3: CASSRGGATYNEQFF. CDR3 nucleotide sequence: TGTGCCAGCTCCCGCGGGGGGGCCACCTACAATGAGCAGTTCTTC.

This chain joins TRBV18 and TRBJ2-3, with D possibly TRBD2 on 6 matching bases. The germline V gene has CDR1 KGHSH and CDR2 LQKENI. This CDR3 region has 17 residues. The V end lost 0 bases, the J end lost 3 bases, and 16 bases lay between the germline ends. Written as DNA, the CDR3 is TGTGCCAGCTCACCACCCGGGGGAGGTAGGAAGACAGATACGCAGTATTTT. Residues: CASSPPGGGRKTDTQYF.

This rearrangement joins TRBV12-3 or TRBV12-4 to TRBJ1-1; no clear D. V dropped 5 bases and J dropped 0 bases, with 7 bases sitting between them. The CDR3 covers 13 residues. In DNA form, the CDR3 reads TGTGCCAGCAGTCCCGCGCTGAACACTGAAGCTTTCTTT. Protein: CASSPALNTEAFF.

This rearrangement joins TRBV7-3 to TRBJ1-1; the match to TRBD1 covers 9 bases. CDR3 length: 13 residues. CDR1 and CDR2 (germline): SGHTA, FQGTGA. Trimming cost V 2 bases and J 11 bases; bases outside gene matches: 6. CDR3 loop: CASSLGTGSIAFF. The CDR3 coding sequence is TGTGCCAGCAGCTTAGGGACAGGGAGTATTGCTTTCTTT.

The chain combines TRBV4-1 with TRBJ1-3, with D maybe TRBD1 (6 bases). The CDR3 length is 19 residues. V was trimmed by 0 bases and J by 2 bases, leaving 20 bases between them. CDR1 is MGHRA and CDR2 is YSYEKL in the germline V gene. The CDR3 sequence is CASSQEGAESTSAGNTIYF. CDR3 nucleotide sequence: TGCGCCAGCAGCCAAGAGGGGGCCGAATCAACCTCTGCTGGAAACACCATATATTTT.

CDR3 protein: CASSPITGQGSSYNEQFF. For the CDR3, the DNA is TGTGCCAGTAGTCCAATAACGGGACAGGGGAGCTCCTACAATGAGCAGTTCTTC. The rearrangement links TRBV19 to TRBJ2-1; 10 bases are a match to TRBD1. Germline CDR1 LNHDA, CDR2 SQIVND (reference sequence). J lost 0 bases, V lost 5 bases, and 10 bases had no gene match. This CDR3 comprises 18 residues.